This T cell receptor (beta chain) was retrieved from a study of T cell clonality in common variable immunodeficiency (dated by TCRdb to the mid-2010s). Broad study findings and their caveats: CVID subjects shared fewer TCRbeta clones with each other than healthy controls did (p < 0.0001). TCRbeta clonality was higher in CVID subjects than in healthy controls (t-test p = 0.018), and the increase was most characteristic of about a third of subjects. Differences among patients in the CVID cohort limited the correlations between repertoire features and clinical complications. Although equal DNA input was used, an average of roughly 80,000 unique sequences per sample was obtained for controls, compared with about 29,000 for CVID samples. It was noted by the authors that sequencing of the repertoires of T cell subpopulations would be needed to clarify the cause of the increased clonality in CVID. Fewer deletions and N-nucleotide insertions were reportedly observed in CVID TCRbeta sequences, and highly modified clones with 13 or more V deletions were reportedly absent from CVID TCRbeta sequences.

Standard criteria were used to diagnose CVID, namely serum IgG, IgA and/or IgM reduced below the normal range together with specific antibody deficiency. The CVID group comprised some 43 subjects, roughly 15 female and approximately 30 male, aged 9 to 64 years with a mean age of roughly 40. Predominantly Caucasian heritage was noted among both the CVID patients and the healthy controls. At the time of study participation, every CVID subject had been on replacement immunoglobulin therapy for one year or longer. No CVID subject was ill or taking immunomodulatory or immunosuppressive medication when blood was collected. From each donor, about 4.5 to 8.5 ml of heparinized peripheral whole blood was collected. Genomic DNA from adults with common variable immune deficiency (CVID) and from healthy adult controls was used for sequencing of TCRbeta CDR3 repertoires. Diluted blood was subjected to density centrifugation over Hypaque 1077 or Ficoll-Paque for isolation of peripheral blood mononuclear cells. Unsorted mononuclear cells served as the source of genomic DNA, which was extracted either by Qiagen column purification or by a centrifugation-based method.

At the junction V is shortened by 5 bases and J by 0 bases; bases outside the gene matches: 8. The CDR3 goes from the cysteine to the phenylalanine over 16 residues. Of the CDR3's DNA, 39 bases were read; they are in frame from base 1. The germline V gene gives CDR1 as MDHEN and CDR2 as SYDVKM. This clone was observed at least ten times. What antigen it recognizes has not been identified. The CDR3 end lies 3 residues beyond the end of the read and is filled in from the germline J gene. CVID samples and control samples contributed equivalent amounts of genomic DNA as sequencing input. For every sample, a 60 bp segment covering the rearranged TCRbeta CDR3 region was amplified and then sequenced. The immunoSEQ assay, a bias-corrected multiplex PCR combined with high-throughput sequencing, was used to amplify TCRbeta. For the original study's pipeline: Every unique nucleotide sequence counted as a clone and was annotated with V, D and J genes, copy number and frequency. Sequences were labeled productive if in frame, and non-productive if out of frame or containing stop codons. As previously described, clonality was calculated on the basis of Shannon's entropy. Mean CDR3 Kyte-Doolittle hydropathy was derived from the predicted amino acid sequences of productive clones. Scaled V gene usage was hierarchically clustered using Manhattan distance and complete linkage with the R hclust function. To assess clone sharing by CDR3 amino acid sequence, 12 repertoires per group were resampled over 100 rounds. The repertoires were searched for about 70 published EBV-specific and roughly 230 published CMV-specific TCRbeta sequences. Analysis left out two CVID samples that produced under 10,000 sequences, so around 40 CVID repertoires remained. TCRdb mirrors the immuneACCESS table, restricted to in-frame sequences. Some clones are absent from its copies; in checked studies, under half trace to an unresolved V gene, and the reason for the others is unknown. From that table come the V and J calls and clone size; the DNA was used to work out D and trimming. This sample includes tens of thousands of clones, and none of them was observed just once. The ten largest make up around 3.2% of the sample.

The chain couples TRBV28 to TRBJ1-1, with 8 bases in between that match TRBD1. This TCR derives from a human donor with common variable immunodeficiency. Sequenced material: peripheral blood mononuclear cells. CDR3 DNA (partial): TGTGCCAGCAGTGCCGCAGGGGGCCCAATGAACACTGAA. This translates into CASSAAGGPMNTE. The whole CDR3 reads CASSAAGGPMNTEAFF.